Listed below are T cell receptor beta chains from one sample, sequenced in a study of metastatic and nonmetastatic thyroid tumors. TCRdb called clones again from the PCR reads with MiXCR. In the table there are about 28,000 clones, less than 25% of which are singletons. Input material: blood. Receptors were obtained from a female donor with papillary thyroid cancer or a benign thyroid nodule (not recorded which). Some clones in this sample may be carry-over from other donors' samples. CDR3s include the opening cysteine and the closing phenylalanine or tryptophan. A D gene is named only where the DNA matches it firmly. Size is omitted from some rows. Given values are once, few, many or a class for expanded clones.

d_call: -; v_call: TRBV20-1; clone_size: medium-sized; j_call: TRBJ2-1; cdr3_nt: TGCAGTGTTAATCCGGGAGACAGCTCCTACAATGAGCAGTTCTTC; cdr3_aa: CSVNPGDSSYNEQFF
d_call: TRBD1; v_call: TRBV7-8; clone_size: -; j_call: TRBJ2-7; cdr3_nt: TGTGCCAGCAGCCGAGAAACCGGGACAGGTTCCTACGAGCAGTACTTC; cdr3_aa: CASSRETGTGSYEQYF
d_call: TRBD2; v_call: TRBV5-4; clone_size: few; j_call: TRBJ2-3; cdr3_nt: TGTGCCAGCAGCTTTGGCGCGGGGGTTTCAGATACGCAGTATTTT; cdr3_aa: CASSFGAGVSDTQYF
d_call: -; v_call: TRBV11-2; clone_size: many; j_call: TRBJ2-1; cdr3_nt: TGTGCCAGCAGCTTGGCCGGGAGTATCAATGAGCAGTTCTTC; cdr3_aa: CASSLAGSINEQFF
d_call: -; v_call: TRBV3-1; clone_size: many; j_call: TRBJ2-7; cdr3_nt: TGTGCCAGCAGCCAAGCCCCGGACCGCTCCTACGAGCAGTACTTC; cdr3_aa: CASSQAPDRSYEQYF
d_call: -; v_call: TRBV5-1; clone_size: many; j_call: TRBJ2-7; cdr3_nt: TGCGCCAGCAGCTTGGCTTTCGGGGGCGAGCAGTACTTC; cdr3_aa: CASSLAFGGEQYF
d_call: -; v_call: TRBV11-3; clone_size: many; j_call: TRBJ2-7; cdr3_nt: TGTGCCAGCAGCTTAGTCAGGGACATCCTAACGGGACGGACCTACGAGCAGTACTTC; cdr3_aa: CASSLVRDILTGRTYEQYF
d_call: TRBD1; v_call: TRBV6-1; clone_size: few; j_call: TRBJ1-2; cdr3_nt: TGTGCCAGCAGGACGACAGGGGCCGATCGTGGCTACACCTTC; cdr3_aa: CASRTTGADRGYTF
d_call: TRBD1; v_call: TRBV5-1; clone_size: many; j_call: TRBJ2-1; cdr3_nt: TGCGCCAGCAGCTTGACCTACCGGGACAGGGGGACTCGGGAGCAGTTCTTC; cdr3_aa: CASSLTYRDRGTREQFF
d_call: TRBD2; v_call: TRBV7-8; clone_size: many; j_call: TRBJ2-1; cdr3_nt: TGTGCCAGCAGCGAGTCCACTAGCGGTTACAATGAGCAGTTCTTC; cdr3_aa: CASSESTSGYNEQFF
d_call: -; v_call: TRBV5-1; clone_size: medium-sized; j_call: TRBJ2-7; cdr3_nt: TGCGCCAGCAGCTTGGATGGGTTTTTGGGCTCCTACGAGCAGTACTTC; cdr3_aa: CASSLDGFLGSYEQYF
d_call: -; v_call: TRBV24-1; clone_size: many; j_call: TRBJ2-2; cdr3_nt: TGTGCCACCAGTGATTTTCAGGGATTGGCCGGGGAGCTGTTTTTT; cdr3_aa: CATSDFQGLAGELFF
d_call: TRBD1; v_call: TRBV25-1; clone_size: many; j_call: TRBJ2-7; cdr3_nt: TGTGCCAGCAGTCCAACAGGGGAATACGAGCAGTACTTC; cdr3_aa: CASSPTGEYEQYF
d_call: TRBD2; v_call: TRBV6-2/TRBV6-3; clone_size: many; j_call: TRBJ2-5; cdr3_nt: TGTGCCAGCACCCAAAGGGTCGGGGGGGAGACCCAGTACTTC; cdr3_aa: CASTQRVGGETQYF
d_call: -; v_call: TRBV30; clone_size: -; j_call: TRBJ2-1; cdr3_nt: TGTGCCTGGATGCAGGGGGGCTCCTACAATGAGCAGTTCTTC; cdr3_aa: CAWMQGGSYNEQFF
d_call: TRBD1; v_call: TRBV4-2; clone_size: -; j_call: TRBJ2-1; cdr3_nt: TGTGCCAGCAGCCCAGAGGGGGCGTCGGGGACGTACAATGAGCAGTTCTTC; cdr3_aa: CASSPEGASGTYNEQFF
d_call: TRBD1; v_call: TRBV6-4; clone_size: many; j_call: TRBJ2-1; cdr3_nt: TGTGCCAGCAACAAGTGGACAGGTGACCGGGATGAGCAGTTCTTC; cdr3_aa: CASNKWTGDRDEQFF
d_call: -; v_call: TRBV6-5; clone_size: -; j_call: TRBJ1-2; cdr3_nt: TGTGCCAGAAGTTCCGGGCGGTCTGGCTTCACCTTC; cdr3_aa: CARSSGRSGFTF
d_call: -; v_call: TRBV28; clone_size: many; j_call: TRBJ2-3; cdr3_nt: TGTGCCAGCAGTTCCCCGGCAGTCACAGATACGCAGTATTTT; cdr3_aa: CASSSPAVTDTQYF
d_call: TRBD2; v_call: TRBV7-3; clone_size: many; j_call: TRBJ2-5; cdr3_nt: TGTGCCAGCAGCTCTCAGGGACTAGCGGGGGAGACCCAGTACTTC; cdr3_aa: CASSSQGLAGETQYF